Presented here are 28 T cell receptor beta chains from one specimen sequenced in a study of T cells in Graves' hyperthyroidism and ophthalmopathy. RNA transcripts were the template for amplifying TCR beta CDR3 regions. First-round RT-PCR of the TCR CDR3 relied on the HTBI primer set. Each CDR3 protein gets one entry after TCRdb re-called the multiplex PCR reads with MiXCR. The sample consists of some 490,000 distinct CDR3 sequences, 20% to 25% of them appearing once. Material for sequencing was blood. Receptor source: a woman aged 70-85 years with Graves' ophthalmopathy.

This clonotype was observed a handful of times. V and J are TRBV18 and TRBJ2-5; D not certain. Germline V CDR1 and CDR2: KGHSH, LQKENI. This CDR3 contains 14 residues. Trimming removed 4 bases from V and 7 bases from J, with 16 bases in between. This chain's CDR3 is CASSRQSRLGTQYF. In DNA, the CDR3 is TGTGCCAGCTCACGACAATCACGGCTCGGGACCCAGTACTTC.

The genes are TRBV7-9 and TRBJ2-7; D could derive from TRBD1 or TRBD2 (6 bases each). This CDR3 spans 16 amino acids. Trimming left V 7 bases short and J 1 base short, with 20 bases between. Per the germline V gene, CDR1 is SEHNR and CDR2 is FQNEAQ (reference sequence). DNA for the CDR3: TGTGCCAGCATTAGCTTGTCGGGGGCGGATTCCTACGAGCAGTACTTC. It specifies CASISLSGADSYEQYF. Based on the CDR3 plus reference TRBV7-9 and TRBJ2-7, the full variable domain is DTGVSQNPRHKITKRGQNVTFRCDPISEHNRLYWYRQTLGQGPEFLTYFQNEAQLEKSRLLSDRFSAERPKGSFSTLEIQRTEQGDSAMYLCASISLSGADSYEQYFGPGTRLTVT.

The chain carries TRBV30 and TRBJ1-3, with unresolved D. CDR1 is GTSNPN, CDR2 SVGIG, per germline (reference sequence). This CDR3 comprises 13 residues. Deletions cut 2 bases from V and 4 bases from J, with 9 bases between. As DNA, the CDR3 is TGTGCCTGGAGTTTTTCGGGCGGAAACACCATATATTTT. Translated: CAWSFSGGNTIYF.

This sequence joins TRBV20-1 and TRBJ2-3, with 7 bases lining up with TRBD2. The germline gives CDR1 DFQATT, CDR2 SNEGSKA (reference sequence). CDR3 length equals 15 residues. The V and J ends lost 4 bases and 0 bases, in that order; junction bases with no gene match: 7. The CDR3 reads CSATNERESTDTQYF. The CDR3 DNA follows: TGCAGTGCTACCAATGAGCGGGAAAGCACAGATACGCAGTATTTT.

The CDR3 sequence: CAWRAGPIQGEQYF. The CDR3 DNA follows: TGTGCCTGGAGAGCGGGACCGATCCAGGGGGAGCAGTACTTC. The V gene is TRBV30, the J gene TRBJ2-7; possibly TRBD2 for D (7 bases). The V end lost 3 bases, the J end lost 7 bases, and 19 bases lay between the germline ends. The CDR3 has 14 amino acids. Germline V gives CDR1 GTSNPN, CDR2 SVGIG (reference sequence).

This clonotype was observed a handful of times. V gene TRBV9 combines with J gene TRBJ2-3; D is unresolved. CDR1 SGDLS and CDR2 YYNGEE come from the germline V gene. Trimming pared 4 bases from V and 2 bases from J, leaving 14 bases between. CDR3 length: 15 residues. For the CDR3, the DNA is TGTGCCAGCAGCCCTAGGATCACCCACACAGATACGCAGTATTTT. It is translated as CASSPRITHTDTQYF.

In this sample, this clonotype turned up a few times. The CDR3 loop is CASNTGPGTNEKLFF. CDR3 nucleotide sequence: TGTGCCAGCAATACGGGGCCAGGCACTAATGAAAAACTGTTTTTT. This chain links TRBV7-6 with TRBJ1-4; D possibly corresponds to TRBD1 (5 bases). The V end lost 7 bases, the J end lost 2 bases, and 14 bases lay between the germline ends. CDR1 and CDR2 from the germline V gene are SGHVS and FNYEAQ. The CDR3 totals 15 residues.

The J gene is TRBJ2-7, the V gene TRBV20-1; 9 positions match TRBD2. CDR1 and CDR2 (germline): DFQATT, SNEGSKA (reference sequence). V lost 3 bases to trimming and J lost 5 bases; unmatched junction nucleotides: 8. The CDR3 is made up of 14 amino acids. CDR3 loop: CSARSIAGEDEQYF. The CDR3 coding sequence is TGCAGTGCTAGGTCCATAGCGGGAGAAGACGAGCAGTACTTC.

The V and J genes are TRBV28 and TRBJ2-5, with a weak D call TRBD1 (6 bases). CDR1 and CDR2 (germline): MDHEN, SYDVKM. Trimming stripped 6 bases from V and 4 bases from J, with 15 bases between. There are 14 residues in the CDR3. CDR3 sequence: CASRADRPAETQYF. The DNA for the CDR3 is TGTGCCAGCAGGGCGGACAGACCGGCAGAGACCCAGTACTTC.

V and J are TRBV9 and TRBJ1-5, with no clear D. The CDR3 consists of 13 residues. Trimming removed 1 base at V and 6 bases at J, with 8 bases between. Germline CDR1 and CDR2: SGDLS and YYNGEE. Written as DNA, the CDR3 is TGTGCCAGCAGCGTAACTGTGGGTCAGCCCCAGCATTTT. Translating it yields CASSVTVGQPQHF.

Note on this clonotype: Given a much more abundant clone one base away, this may be a read error. The rearrangement links TRBV7-3 to TRBJ1-1, with a weak D call TRBD1 (5 bases). The CDR3 has 16 amino acids. Looked up from germline, CDR1 is SGHTA and CDR2 is FQGTGA. This CDR3 is CASGLGSMGRDTEAFF. As DNA, the CDR3 is TGTGCCAGCGGCTTAGGGAGTATGGGGCGGGACACTGAAGCTTTCTTT.

This clonotype was counted a few times. The genes are TRBV11-2 and TRBJ1-5; 8 positions match TRBD1. Germline CDR1 reads SGHAT; CDR2 reads FQNNGV. This CDR3 is 16 amino acids long. J gave up 4 bases and V 5 bases, and 10 bases lay outside the gene matches. Here the CDR3 reads CASSAGQGRRNQPQHF. CDR3 in DNA: TGTGCCAGCAGCGCAGGACAGGGAAGAAGGAATCAGCCCCAGCATTTT.

The chain carries TRBV5-5 and TRBJ2-7; D is possibly TRBD1 (6 bases). V was clipped by 2 bases and J by 6 bases, with 12 bases between them. This CDR3 spans 13 amino acids. Germline lookup yields CDR1 SGHKS and CDR2 YYEKEE (reference sequence). CDR3 in DNA: TGTGCCAGCAGCTTTCACAGGGAAATCGAGCAGTACTTC. Protein sequence: CASSFHREIEQYF.

The chain combines TRBV4-1 with TRBJ2-7, with 11 bases matching TRBD2. Germline CDR1 reads MGHRA; CDR2 reads YSYEKL. The CDR3 length is 16 residues. The junction had 9 bases not matched to a gene; V was cut back by 5 bases and J by 3 bases. The CDR3 coding sequence is TGCGCCAGCAGCGCCTCAACTAGCGGGGGCCACTACGAGCAGTACTTC. Amino acid sequence: CASSASTSGGHYEQYF.

This clonotype appeared a few times. The chain links TRBV2 to TRBJ1-1; D gene uncertain. The ends were cut back, 1 base at V and 5 bases at J, with 8 bases in the middle. Per germline, CDR1 SNHLY and CDR2 FYNNEI. This CDR3 comprises 13 residues. CDR3 loop: CASSEGVRTEAFF. The CDR3 nucleotides are TGTGCCAGCAGTGAAGGTGTACGAACTGAAGCTTTCTTT. Filled out from reference TRBV2 and TRBJ1-1, the complete variable domain reads EPEVTQTPSHQVTQMGQEVILRCVPISNHLYFYWYRQILGQKVEFLVSFYNNEISEKSEIFDDQFSVERPDGSNFTLKIRSTKLEDSAMYFCASSEGVRTEAFFGQGTRLTVV.

DNA for the CDR3: TGTGCCAGTAGTATCCGGGACAGGGTAGGCGAGCAGTACTTC. It translates to CASSIRDRVGEQYF. The chain recombines TRBV19 with TRBJ2-7, with 9 bases aligning to TRBD1. Losses at the gene ends were 3 bases for V and 6 bases for J; bases not matched to a gene: 6. Germline lookup yields CDR1 LNHDA and CDR2 SQIVND (reference sequence). This CDR3 spans 14 amino acids. The full variable domain, rest sourced from reference TRBV19 and TRBJ2-7, is DGGITQSPKYLFRKEGQNVTLSCEQNLNHDAMYWYRQDPGQGLRLIYYSQIVNDFQKGDIAEGYSVSREKKESFPLTVTSAQKNPTAFYLCASSIRDRVGEQYFGPGTRLTVT.

The gene calls are TRBV15 and TRBJ2-3; D is undetermined. Trimming left V 4 bases short and J 3 bases short, with 11 bases between. CDR1 LNHNV and CDR2 YYDKDF come from the germline V gene (reference sequence). There are 14 residues in the CDR3. The CDR3 loop reads CATSNLESTDTQYF. CDR3 coding DNA: TGTGCCACCAGCAATTTGGAGTCGACAGATACGCAGTATTTT.

This clonotype was found once. V gene TRBV9 combines with J gene TRBJ2-1; unclear D gene. This CDR3 has 14 amino acids. Trimming pared 0 bases from V and 4 bases from J, leaving 8 bases between. In germline, CDR1 is SGDLS, CDR2 YYNGEE. CDR3 in amino acids: CASSVGQGYNEQFF. The CDR3 bases are TGTGCCAGCAGCGTAGGGCAAGGGTACAATGAGCAGTTCTTC. Looking up the rest from reference TRBV9 and TRBJ2-1 gives the full variable domain: DSGVTQTPKHLITATGQRVTLRCSPRSGDLSVYWYQQSLDQGLQFLIQYYNGEERAKGNILERFSAQQFPDLHSELNLSSLELGDSALYFCASSVGQGYNEQFFGPGTRLTVL.

The V call is TRBV6-2 or TRBV6-3, the J call TRBJ2-5; 11 bases are a match to TRBD2. The V gene's germline CDR1 is MNHEY and CDR2 SVGEGT. This CDR3 is 14 amino acids long. V lost 7 bases, J lost 2 bases, and 3 bases stayed unmatched. CDR3 DNA sequence: TGTGCCAGCACCTTAGCGGGAGGGCAAGAGACCCAGTACTTC. As protein: CASTLAGGQETQYF.

The rearrangement uses TRBV5-1 and TRBJ2-5; a weak D match, TRBD1 (8 bases). Between the trimmed V and J ends, which lost 0 bases and 5 bases, there was a span of 14 bases. The CDR3 is 15 residues long. Looked up from germline, CDR1 is SGHRS and CDR2 is YFSETQ. Here the CDR3 reads CASSLDGQGGETQYF. As DNA, the CDR3 is TGCGCCAGCAGCTTGGATGGACAGGGAGGGGAGACCCAGTACTTC.

This clonotype was detected ten times or more. The J gene is TRBJ2-5, the V gene TRBV30; D gene uncertain. This CDR3 has 11 amino acids. V was clipped by 0 bases and J by 4 bases, with 3 bases between them. Looked up from germline, CDR1 is GTSNPN and CDR2 is SVGIG (reference sequence). CDR3 region: CAWSVRETQYF. The CDR3 bases are TGTGCCTGGAGTGTACGAGAGACCCAGTACTTC.

In this sample, this clonotype turned up many times. The chain employs TRBV12-5 and TRBJ1-1; possible D gene TRBD1, 6 bases. Trimming took 8 bases from V and 3 from J, leaving 10 bases between them. The germline V gene has CDR1 LGHNT and CDR2 FRNRAP. The length of the CDR3 is 12 residues. CDR3 sequence reads: CASTGGYTEAFF. CDR3 DNA: TGTGCTAGTACTGGGGGCTACACTGAAGCTTTCTTT.

There are a few counts of this clonotype. The CDR3 DNA reads TGTGCCAGCAGCTCTGGACTAGCGGTTAACATTCAGTACTTC. The encoded protein is CASSSGLAVNIQYF. The V call is TRBV11-2, the J call TRBJ2-4, with TRBD2 identical over 10 bases. Unmatched junction bases numbered 4, after V lost 4 bases and J lost 7 bases. Germline values: CDR1 SGHAT, CDR2 FQNNGV. The CDR3 contains 14 residues.

This clonotype was seen more than once but under ten times. V gene TRBV6-2 or TRBV6-3 combines with J gene TRBJ1-2; 8 positions agree with TRBD1. Trimming removed 6 bases from V and 2 bases from J; junction bases left unmatched: 5. The CDR3 length is 14 residues. CDR1 MNHEY and CDR2 SVGEGT come from the germline V gene. The CDR3 DNA reads as TGTGCCAGCAGACGCGGGACAGGAAACTATGGCTACACCTTC. It yields the protein CASRRGTGNYGYTF.

Written as DNA, the CDR3 is TGTGCCAGTAGTTATTTTCTCCGAAATAATTCACCCCTCCACTTT. It specifies CASSYFLRNNSPLHF. The chain recombines TRBV19 with TRBJ1-6; D is ambiguous. This CDR3 has 15 residues. V shed 5 bases and J shed 5 bases, with 13 bases lying between them. Per germline, CDR1 LNHDA and CDR2 SQIVND (reference sequence). Full variable domain (missing parts from reference TRBV19 and TRBJ1-6): DGGITQSPKYLFRKEGQNVTLSCEQNLNHDAMYWYRQDPGQGLRLIYYSQIVNDFQKGDIAEGYSVSREKKESFPLTVTSAQKNPTAFYLCASSYFLRNNSPLHFGNGTRLTVT.

This clonotype was observed a handful of times. V gene TRBV28 combines with J gene TRBJ2-7; 7 bases are a match to TRBD2. Looked up from germline, CDR1 is MDHEN and CDR2 is SYDVKM. V gave up 5 bases and J gave up 6 bases; unmatched junction bases: 10. The length of the CDR3 is 14 residues. The CDR3 spells CASSLSRRTSEQYF. CDR3 sequence (DNA): TGTGCCAGCAGTCTTTCTCGAAGGACTAGCGAGCAGTACTTC.

This chain connects TRBV9 to TRBJ2-1; D not certain. Trimming removed 0 bases from V and 4 bases from J, with 14 bases in between. Germline V gene data show CDR1 as SGDLS and CDR2 as YYNGEE. The CDR3 length is 16 residues. The DNA for the CDR3 is TGTGCCAGCAGCGTAGACCGGCGTTTAGGGTACAATGAGCAGTTCTTC. As protein: CASSVDRRLGYNEQFF.

The chain joins TRBV5-1 to TRBJ2-2; no firm D call. Trimming took 0 bases from V and 4 from J, leaving 10 bases between them. There are 15 residues in the CDR3. CDR1 SGHRS and CDR2 YFSETQ come from the germline V gene. For the CDR3, the DNA is TGCGCCAGCAGCTTGGACAGTACTCTCACCGGGGAGCTGTTTTTT. Protein product: CASSLDSTLTGELFF.